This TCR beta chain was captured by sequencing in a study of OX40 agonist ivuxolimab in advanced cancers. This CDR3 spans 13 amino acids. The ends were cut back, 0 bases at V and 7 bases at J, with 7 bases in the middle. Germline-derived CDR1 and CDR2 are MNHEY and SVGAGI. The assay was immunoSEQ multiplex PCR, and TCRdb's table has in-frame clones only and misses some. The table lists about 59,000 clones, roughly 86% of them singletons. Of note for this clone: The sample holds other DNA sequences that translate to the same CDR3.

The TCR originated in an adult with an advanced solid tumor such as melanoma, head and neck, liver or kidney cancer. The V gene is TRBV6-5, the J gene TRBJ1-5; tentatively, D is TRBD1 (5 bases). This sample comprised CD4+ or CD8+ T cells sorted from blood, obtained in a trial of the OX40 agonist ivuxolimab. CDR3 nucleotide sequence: TGTGCCAGCAGTTACTCCAGGGACCAGCCCCAGCATTTT. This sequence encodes CASSYSRDQPQHF.